Below, one T cell receptor (beta chain) is given with its context. Its specificity is not known. This record comes from a study of sequential checkpoint blockade in melanoma. Study in general: Randomization was 1:1 between first-line nivolumab→ipilimumab and ipilimumab→nivolumab. TCRβ was sequenced from DNA of 75 to 95 pretreatment tumors. More than 20 patients had matched tumor biopsies before treatment and at week 13 after nivolumab or ipilimumab alone.

The repertoire was sequenced with immunoSEQ multiplex PCR; TCRdb's copy has only in-frame clones and lacks some. The sample includes almost 3,000 clones, roughly 29% of them seen just once. V lost 0 bases, J lost 5 bases, and 13 bases lay in between. This CDR3 region has 15 residues. Germline CDR1 and CDR2: MNHGY and SAAAGT. Treatment noted: randomized to nivolumab then ipilimumab (arm A) or the reverse (arm B). Study results and caveats: For nivolumab-first patients, baseline tumor clonality was associated with response.

The TCR sequence derives from a human donor with melanoma. The specimen comprised tumor tissue (inferred from file names), sampled from a patient given nivolumab and ipilimumab in sequence. The chain is built from TRBV6-8 and TRBJ2-5; TRBD2 might be the D (6 bases). The CDR3 sequence is CASSYSPSVMETQYF. CDR3 coding DNA: TGTGCCAGCAGTTACTCGCCTAGCGTAATGGAGACCCAGTACTTC.